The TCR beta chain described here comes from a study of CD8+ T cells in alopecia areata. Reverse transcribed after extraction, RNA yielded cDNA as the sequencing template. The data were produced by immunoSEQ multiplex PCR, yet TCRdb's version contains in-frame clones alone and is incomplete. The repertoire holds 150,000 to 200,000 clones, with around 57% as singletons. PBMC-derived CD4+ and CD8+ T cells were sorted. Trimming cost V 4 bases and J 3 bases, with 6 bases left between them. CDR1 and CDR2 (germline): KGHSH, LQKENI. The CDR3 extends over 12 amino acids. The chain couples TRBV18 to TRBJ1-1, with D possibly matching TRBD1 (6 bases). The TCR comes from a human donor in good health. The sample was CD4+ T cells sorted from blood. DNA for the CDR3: TGTGCCAGCTCACAGGGGGACACTGAAGCTTTCTTT. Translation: CASSQGDTEAFF.